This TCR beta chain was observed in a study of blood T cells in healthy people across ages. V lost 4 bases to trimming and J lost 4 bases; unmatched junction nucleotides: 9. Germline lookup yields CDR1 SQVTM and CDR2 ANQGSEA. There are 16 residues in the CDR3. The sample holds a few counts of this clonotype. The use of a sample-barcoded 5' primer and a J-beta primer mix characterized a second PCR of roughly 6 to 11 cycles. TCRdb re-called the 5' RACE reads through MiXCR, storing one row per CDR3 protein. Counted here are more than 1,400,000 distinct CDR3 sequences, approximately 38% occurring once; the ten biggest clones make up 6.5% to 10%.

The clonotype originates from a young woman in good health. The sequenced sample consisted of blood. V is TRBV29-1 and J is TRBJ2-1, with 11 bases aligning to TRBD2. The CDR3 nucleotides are TGCAGCGTTGCAGAGCCCGGGACTAGCGGTTACAATGAGCAGTTCTTC. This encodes CSVAEPGTSGYNEQFF.